The following is a TCR beta chain sequence with its context. What it binds is unknown. The blood volume drawn from each donor was 2 to 3 ml. CDR3 length: 15 amino acids. Germline assignment: CDR1 SGHRS and CDR2 YFSETQ. The sample comes from a study of monozygotic twins with inflammatory bowel disease. Study results and limitations: Patients with IBD had less TCRbeta diversity (inverse Simpson) than their healthy co-twins.

The UMIs carried a 6-nucleotide sample barcode, and they were added by template switching. TCRdb reprocessed the 5' RACE reads, with one entry per CDR3 protein and no DNA. This table holds roughly 330,000 distinct CDR3 sequences. The sequenced sample consisted of blood. This sequence joins TRBV5-1 and TRBJ2-3; the D call from TCRdb, TRBD1, cannot be confirmed without DNA. This TCR derives from a human donor with ulcerative colitis or Crohn's disease, or a healthy co-twin of an affected twin (not recorded which). The CDR3 loop is CASSFRGPSTDTQYF.